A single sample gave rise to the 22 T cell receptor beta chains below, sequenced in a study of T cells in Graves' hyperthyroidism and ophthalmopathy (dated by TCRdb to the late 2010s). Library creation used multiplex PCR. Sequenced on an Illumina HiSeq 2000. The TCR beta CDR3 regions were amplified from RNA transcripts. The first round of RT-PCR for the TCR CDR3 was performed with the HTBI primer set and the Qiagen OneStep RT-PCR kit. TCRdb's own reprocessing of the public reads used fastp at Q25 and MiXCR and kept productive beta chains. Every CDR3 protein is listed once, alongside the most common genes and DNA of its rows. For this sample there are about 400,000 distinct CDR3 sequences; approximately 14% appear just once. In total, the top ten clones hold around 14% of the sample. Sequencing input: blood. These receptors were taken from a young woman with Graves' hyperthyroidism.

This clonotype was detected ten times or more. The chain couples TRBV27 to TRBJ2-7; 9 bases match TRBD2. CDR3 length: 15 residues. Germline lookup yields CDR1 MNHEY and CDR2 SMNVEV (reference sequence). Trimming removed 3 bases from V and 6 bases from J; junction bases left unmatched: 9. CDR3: CASSFGGGGKGEQYF. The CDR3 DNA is TGTGCCAGCAGTTTCGGCGGGGGGGGAAAGGGCGAGCAGTACTTC.

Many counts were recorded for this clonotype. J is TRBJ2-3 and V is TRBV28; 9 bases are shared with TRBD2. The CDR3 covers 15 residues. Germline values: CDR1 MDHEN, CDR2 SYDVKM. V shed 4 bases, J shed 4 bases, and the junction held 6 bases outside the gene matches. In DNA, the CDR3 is TGTGCCAGCAGTTATGGGGTAGCGGGAGCAGATACGCAGTATTTT. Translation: CASSYGVAGADTQYF.

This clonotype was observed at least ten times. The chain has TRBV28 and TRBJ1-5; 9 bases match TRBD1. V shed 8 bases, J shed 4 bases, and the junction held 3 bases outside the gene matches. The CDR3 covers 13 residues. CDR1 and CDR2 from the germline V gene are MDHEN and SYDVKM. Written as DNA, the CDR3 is TGTGCCAGCGAGGACAGGGGAAATCAGCCCCAGCATTTT. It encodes CASEDRGNQPQHF.

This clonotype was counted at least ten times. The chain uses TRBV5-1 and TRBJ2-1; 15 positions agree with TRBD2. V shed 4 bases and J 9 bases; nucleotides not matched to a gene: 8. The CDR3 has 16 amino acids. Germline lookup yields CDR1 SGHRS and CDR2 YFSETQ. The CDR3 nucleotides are TGCGCCAGCAGCCCGGATGGACTAGCGGGAGGGGTTGAGCAGTTCTTC. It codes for CASSPDGLAGGVEQFF.

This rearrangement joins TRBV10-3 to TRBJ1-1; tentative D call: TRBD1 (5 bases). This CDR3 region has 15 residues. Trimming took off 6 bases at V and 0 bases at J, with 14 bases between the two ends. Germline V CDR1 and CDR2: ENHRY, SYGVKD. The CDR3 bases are TGTGCCATCAGGGTGGGGACGGACATGAACACTGAAGCTTTCTTT. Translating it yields CAIRVGTDMNTEAFF.

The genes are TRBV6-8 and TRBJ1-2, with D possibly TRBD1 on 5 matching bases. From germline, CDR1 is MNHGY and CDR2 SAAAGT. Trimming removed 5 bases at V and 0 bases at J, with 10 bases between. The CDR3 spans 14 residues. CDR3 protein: CASSPSTANYGYTF. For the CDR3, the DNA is TGTGCCAGCAGTCCCTCGACAGCTAACTATGGCTACACCTTC.

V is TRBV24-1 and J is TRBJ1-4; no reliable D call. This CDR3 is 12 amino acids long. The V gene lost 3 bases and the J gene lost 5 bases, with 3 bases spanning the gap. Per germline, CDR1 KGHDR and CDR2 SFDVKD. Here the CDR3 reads CATSDPNEKLFF. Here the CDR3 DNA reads TGTGCCACCAGTGATCCAAATGAAAAACTGTTTTTT.

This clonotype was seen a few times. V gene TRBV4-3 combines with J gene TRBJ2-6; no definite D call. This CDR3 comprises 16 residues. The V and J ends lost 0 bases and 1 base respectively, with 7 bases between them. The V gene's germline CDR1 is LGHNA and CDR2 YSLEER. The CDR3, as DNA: TGCGCCAGCAGCCAAGATATCCAATCTGGGGCCAACGTCCTGACTTTC. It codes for CASSQDIQSGANVLTF.

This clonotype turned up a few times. CDR3 amino acids: CASSPLRGWVTDTQYF. The CDR3 DNA reads as TGTGCCAGCTCACCCCTCCGGGGTTGGGTCACAGATACGCAGTATTTT. V and J are TRBV18 and TRBJ2-3; possibly TRBD2 for D (5 bases). The CDR3 length is 16 residues. The V and J ends lost 3 bases and 2 bases respectively, with 15 bases between them. Germline CDR1 and CDR2: KGHSH and LQKENI.

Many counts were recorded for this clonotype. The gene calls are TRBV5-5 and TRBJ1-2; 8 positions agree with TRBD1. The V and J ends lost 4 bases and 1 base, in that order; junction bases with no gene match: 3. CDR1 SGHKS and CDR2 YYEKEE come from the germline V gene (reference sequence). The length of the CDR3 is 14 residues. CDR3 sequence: CASSATGGNYGYTF. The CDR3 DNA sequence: TGTGCCAGCAGCGCCACAGGGGGTAACTATGGCTACACCTTC. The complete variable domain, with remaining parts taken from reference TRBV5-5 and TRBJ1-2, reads DAGVTQSPTHLIKTRGQQVTLRCSPISGHKSVSWYQQVLGQGPQFIFQYYEKEERGRGNFPDRFSARQFPNYSSELNVNALLLGDSALYLCASSATGGNYGYTFGSGTRLTVV.

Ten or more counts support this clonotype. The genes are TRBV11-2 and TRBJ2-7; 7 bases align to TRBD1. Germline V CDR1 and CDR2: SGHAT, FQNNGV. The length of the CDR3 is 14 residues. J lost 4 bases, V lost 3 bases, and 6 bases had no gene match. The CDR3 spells CASSFGTENYEQYF. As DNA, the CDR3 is TGTGCCAGCAGCTTCGGGACAGAGAATTACGAGCAGTACTTC.

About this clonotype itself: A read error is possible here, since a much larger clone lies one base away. CDR3 nucleotide sequence: TGTGCCAGCAGTGACGGGACTGCCAACTTCAATGAGCAGTTCTTC. Encoded protein: CASSDGTANFNEQFF. The genes are TRBV6-4 and TRBJ2-1, with a tentative D call TRBD2 (6 bases). Germline CDR1 is MRHNA and CDR2 is SNTAGT. This CDR3 has 15 amino acids. Trimming took 2 bases from V and 6 from J, leaving 14 bases between them.

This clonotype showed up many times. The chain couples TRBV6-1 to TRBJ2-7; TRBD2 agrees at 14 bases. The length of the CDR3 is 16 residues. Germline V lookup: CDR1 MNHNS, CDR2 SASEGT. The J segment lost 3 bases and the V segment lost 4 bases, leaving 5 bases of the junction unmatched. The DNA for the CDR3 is TGTGCCAGCAGTGCGGAGGGACTAGCGGGAGTCTACGAGCAGTACTTC. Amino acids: CASSAEGLAGVYEQYF.

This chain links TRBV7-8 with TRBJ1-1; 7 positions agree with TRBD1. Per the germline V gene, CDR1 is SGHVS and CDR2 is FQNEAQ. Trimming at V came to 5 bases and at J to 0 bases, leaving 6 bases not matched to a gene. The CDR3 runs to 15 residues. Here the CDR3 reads CASSMGRGLNTEAFF. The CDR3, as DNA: TGTGCCAGCAGCATGGGCAGGGGGTTGAACACTGAAGCTTTCTTT.

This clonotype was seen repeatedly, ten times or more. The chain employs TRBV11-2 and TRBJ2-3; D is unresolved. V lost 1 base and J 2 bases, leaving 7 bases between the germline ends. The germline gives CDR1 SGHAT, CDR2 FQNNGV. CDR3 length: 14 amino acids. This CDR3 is CASSLGQNTDTQYF. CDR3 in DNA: TGTGCCAGCAGCTTAGGCCAGAACACAGATACGCAGTATTTT.

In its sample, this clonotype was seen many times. The CDR3 loop is CATSVPGLPYNEQFF. In nucleotides, the CDR3 is TGTGCCACCAGTGTCCCGGGACTACCTTACAATGAGCAGTTCTTC. V gene TRBV24-1 combines with J gene TRBJ2-1; the match to TRBD2 covers 7 bases. Germline lookup yields CDR1 KGHDR and CDR2 SFDVKD. The trim removed 5 bases at V and 4 bases at J, leaving 7 bases unmatched. The CDR3 runs to 15 residues.

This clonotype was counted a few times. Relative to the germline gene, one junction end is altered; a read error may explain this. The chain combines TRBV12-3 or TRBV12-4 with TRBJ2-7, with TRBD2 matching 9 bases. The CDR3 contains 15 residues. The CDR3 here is CANSIIAGATYEQYF. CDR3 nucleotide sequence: TGTGCCAACAGTATAATAGCGGGGGCCACCTACGAGCAGTACTTC.

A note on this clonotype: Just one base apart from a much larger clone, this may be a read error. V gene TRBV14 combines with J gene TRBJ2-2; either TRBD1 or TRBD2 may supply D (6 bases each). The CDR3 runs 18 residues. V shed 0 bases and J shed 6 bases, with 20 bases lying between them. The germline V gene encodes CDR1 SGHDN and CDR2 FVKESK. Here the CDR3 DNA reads TGTGCCAGCAGCCAAGAAGGGGGGACCGGAGTCAGGGCCGGGGAGCTGTTTTTT. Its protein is CASSQEGGTGVRAGELFF.

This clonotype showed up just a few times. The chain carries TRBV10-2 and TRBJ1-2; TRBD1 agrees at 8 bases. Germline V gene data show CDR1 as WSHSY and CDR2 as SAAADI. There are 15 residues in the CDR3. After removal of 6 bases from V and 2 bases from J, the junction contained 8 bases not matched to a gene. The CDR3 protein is CASSDIGQGNYGYTF. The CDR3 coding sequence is TGCGCCAGCAGCGACATCGGACAGGGAAACTATGGCTACACCTTC.

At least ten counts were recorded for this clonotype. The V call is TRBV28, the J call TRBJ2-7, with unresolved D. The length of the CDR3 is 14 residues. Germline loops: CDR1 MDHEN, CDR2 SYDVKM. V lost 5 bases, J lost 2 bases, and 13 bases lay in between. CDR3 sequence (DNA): TGTGCCAGCAGTCCCCCCCAGACCGCCTACGAGCAGTACTTC. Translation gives CASSPPQTAYEQYF. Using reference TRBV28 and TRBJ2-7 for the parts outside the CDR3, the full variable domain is DVKVTQSSRYLVKRTGEKVFLECVQDMDHENMFWYRQDPGLGLRLIYFSYDVKMKEKGDIPEGYSVSREKKERFSLILESASTNQTSMYLCASSPPQTAYEQYFGPGTRLTVT.

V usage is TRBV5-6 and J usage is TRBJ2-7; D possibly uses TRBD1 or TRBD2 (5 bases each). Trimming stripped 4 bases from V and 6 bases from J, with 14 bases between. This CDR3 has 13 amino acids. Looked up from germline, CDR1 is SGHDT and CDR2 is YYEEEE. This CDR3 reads CASSLPGTGEQYF. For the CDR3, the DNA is TGTGCCAGCAGCCTCCCCGGGACCGGCGAGCAGTACTTC.

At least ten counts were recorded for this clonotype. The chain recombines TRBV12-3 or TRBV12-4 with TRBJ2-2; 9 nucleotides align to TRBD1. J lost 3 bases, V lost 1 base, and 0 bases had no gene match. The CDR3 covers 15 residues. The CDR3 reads CASSLGDRDTGELFF. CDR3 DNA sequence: TGTGCCAGCAGTTTAGGGGACAGGGACACCGGGGAGCTGTTTTTT.